The clone carrying this TCR beta chain was observed a few times. These data come from a study of OX40 agonist ivuxolimab in advanced cancers. Across the study: Administration of intravenous ivuxolimab to patients occurred every 2 weeks at 0.01 to 10 mg/kg.

Sequencing was performed with immunoSEQ multiplex PCR; in TCRdb, only in-frame clones are kept and a portion is missing. The data contain approximately 26,000 clones, roughly 87% of them singletons. Trimming left V 2 bases short and J 6 bases short, with 11 bases between. The CDR3 is made up of 13 amino acids. CDR1 and CDR2 from the germline V gene are MDHEN and SYDVKM. The receptor's source is an adult with an advanced solid tumor such as melanoma, head and neck, liver or kidney cancer. The V call is TRBV28, the J call TRBJ2-7; D perhaps matches TRBD2 (6 bases). The sequences come from CD4+ or CD8+ T cells sorted from blood, collected in a trial of the OX40 agonist ivuxolimab. The CDR3: CASSLGTAGEQYF. CDR3 bases: TGTGCCAGCAGTTTAGGTACAGCGGGCGAGCAGTACTTC.